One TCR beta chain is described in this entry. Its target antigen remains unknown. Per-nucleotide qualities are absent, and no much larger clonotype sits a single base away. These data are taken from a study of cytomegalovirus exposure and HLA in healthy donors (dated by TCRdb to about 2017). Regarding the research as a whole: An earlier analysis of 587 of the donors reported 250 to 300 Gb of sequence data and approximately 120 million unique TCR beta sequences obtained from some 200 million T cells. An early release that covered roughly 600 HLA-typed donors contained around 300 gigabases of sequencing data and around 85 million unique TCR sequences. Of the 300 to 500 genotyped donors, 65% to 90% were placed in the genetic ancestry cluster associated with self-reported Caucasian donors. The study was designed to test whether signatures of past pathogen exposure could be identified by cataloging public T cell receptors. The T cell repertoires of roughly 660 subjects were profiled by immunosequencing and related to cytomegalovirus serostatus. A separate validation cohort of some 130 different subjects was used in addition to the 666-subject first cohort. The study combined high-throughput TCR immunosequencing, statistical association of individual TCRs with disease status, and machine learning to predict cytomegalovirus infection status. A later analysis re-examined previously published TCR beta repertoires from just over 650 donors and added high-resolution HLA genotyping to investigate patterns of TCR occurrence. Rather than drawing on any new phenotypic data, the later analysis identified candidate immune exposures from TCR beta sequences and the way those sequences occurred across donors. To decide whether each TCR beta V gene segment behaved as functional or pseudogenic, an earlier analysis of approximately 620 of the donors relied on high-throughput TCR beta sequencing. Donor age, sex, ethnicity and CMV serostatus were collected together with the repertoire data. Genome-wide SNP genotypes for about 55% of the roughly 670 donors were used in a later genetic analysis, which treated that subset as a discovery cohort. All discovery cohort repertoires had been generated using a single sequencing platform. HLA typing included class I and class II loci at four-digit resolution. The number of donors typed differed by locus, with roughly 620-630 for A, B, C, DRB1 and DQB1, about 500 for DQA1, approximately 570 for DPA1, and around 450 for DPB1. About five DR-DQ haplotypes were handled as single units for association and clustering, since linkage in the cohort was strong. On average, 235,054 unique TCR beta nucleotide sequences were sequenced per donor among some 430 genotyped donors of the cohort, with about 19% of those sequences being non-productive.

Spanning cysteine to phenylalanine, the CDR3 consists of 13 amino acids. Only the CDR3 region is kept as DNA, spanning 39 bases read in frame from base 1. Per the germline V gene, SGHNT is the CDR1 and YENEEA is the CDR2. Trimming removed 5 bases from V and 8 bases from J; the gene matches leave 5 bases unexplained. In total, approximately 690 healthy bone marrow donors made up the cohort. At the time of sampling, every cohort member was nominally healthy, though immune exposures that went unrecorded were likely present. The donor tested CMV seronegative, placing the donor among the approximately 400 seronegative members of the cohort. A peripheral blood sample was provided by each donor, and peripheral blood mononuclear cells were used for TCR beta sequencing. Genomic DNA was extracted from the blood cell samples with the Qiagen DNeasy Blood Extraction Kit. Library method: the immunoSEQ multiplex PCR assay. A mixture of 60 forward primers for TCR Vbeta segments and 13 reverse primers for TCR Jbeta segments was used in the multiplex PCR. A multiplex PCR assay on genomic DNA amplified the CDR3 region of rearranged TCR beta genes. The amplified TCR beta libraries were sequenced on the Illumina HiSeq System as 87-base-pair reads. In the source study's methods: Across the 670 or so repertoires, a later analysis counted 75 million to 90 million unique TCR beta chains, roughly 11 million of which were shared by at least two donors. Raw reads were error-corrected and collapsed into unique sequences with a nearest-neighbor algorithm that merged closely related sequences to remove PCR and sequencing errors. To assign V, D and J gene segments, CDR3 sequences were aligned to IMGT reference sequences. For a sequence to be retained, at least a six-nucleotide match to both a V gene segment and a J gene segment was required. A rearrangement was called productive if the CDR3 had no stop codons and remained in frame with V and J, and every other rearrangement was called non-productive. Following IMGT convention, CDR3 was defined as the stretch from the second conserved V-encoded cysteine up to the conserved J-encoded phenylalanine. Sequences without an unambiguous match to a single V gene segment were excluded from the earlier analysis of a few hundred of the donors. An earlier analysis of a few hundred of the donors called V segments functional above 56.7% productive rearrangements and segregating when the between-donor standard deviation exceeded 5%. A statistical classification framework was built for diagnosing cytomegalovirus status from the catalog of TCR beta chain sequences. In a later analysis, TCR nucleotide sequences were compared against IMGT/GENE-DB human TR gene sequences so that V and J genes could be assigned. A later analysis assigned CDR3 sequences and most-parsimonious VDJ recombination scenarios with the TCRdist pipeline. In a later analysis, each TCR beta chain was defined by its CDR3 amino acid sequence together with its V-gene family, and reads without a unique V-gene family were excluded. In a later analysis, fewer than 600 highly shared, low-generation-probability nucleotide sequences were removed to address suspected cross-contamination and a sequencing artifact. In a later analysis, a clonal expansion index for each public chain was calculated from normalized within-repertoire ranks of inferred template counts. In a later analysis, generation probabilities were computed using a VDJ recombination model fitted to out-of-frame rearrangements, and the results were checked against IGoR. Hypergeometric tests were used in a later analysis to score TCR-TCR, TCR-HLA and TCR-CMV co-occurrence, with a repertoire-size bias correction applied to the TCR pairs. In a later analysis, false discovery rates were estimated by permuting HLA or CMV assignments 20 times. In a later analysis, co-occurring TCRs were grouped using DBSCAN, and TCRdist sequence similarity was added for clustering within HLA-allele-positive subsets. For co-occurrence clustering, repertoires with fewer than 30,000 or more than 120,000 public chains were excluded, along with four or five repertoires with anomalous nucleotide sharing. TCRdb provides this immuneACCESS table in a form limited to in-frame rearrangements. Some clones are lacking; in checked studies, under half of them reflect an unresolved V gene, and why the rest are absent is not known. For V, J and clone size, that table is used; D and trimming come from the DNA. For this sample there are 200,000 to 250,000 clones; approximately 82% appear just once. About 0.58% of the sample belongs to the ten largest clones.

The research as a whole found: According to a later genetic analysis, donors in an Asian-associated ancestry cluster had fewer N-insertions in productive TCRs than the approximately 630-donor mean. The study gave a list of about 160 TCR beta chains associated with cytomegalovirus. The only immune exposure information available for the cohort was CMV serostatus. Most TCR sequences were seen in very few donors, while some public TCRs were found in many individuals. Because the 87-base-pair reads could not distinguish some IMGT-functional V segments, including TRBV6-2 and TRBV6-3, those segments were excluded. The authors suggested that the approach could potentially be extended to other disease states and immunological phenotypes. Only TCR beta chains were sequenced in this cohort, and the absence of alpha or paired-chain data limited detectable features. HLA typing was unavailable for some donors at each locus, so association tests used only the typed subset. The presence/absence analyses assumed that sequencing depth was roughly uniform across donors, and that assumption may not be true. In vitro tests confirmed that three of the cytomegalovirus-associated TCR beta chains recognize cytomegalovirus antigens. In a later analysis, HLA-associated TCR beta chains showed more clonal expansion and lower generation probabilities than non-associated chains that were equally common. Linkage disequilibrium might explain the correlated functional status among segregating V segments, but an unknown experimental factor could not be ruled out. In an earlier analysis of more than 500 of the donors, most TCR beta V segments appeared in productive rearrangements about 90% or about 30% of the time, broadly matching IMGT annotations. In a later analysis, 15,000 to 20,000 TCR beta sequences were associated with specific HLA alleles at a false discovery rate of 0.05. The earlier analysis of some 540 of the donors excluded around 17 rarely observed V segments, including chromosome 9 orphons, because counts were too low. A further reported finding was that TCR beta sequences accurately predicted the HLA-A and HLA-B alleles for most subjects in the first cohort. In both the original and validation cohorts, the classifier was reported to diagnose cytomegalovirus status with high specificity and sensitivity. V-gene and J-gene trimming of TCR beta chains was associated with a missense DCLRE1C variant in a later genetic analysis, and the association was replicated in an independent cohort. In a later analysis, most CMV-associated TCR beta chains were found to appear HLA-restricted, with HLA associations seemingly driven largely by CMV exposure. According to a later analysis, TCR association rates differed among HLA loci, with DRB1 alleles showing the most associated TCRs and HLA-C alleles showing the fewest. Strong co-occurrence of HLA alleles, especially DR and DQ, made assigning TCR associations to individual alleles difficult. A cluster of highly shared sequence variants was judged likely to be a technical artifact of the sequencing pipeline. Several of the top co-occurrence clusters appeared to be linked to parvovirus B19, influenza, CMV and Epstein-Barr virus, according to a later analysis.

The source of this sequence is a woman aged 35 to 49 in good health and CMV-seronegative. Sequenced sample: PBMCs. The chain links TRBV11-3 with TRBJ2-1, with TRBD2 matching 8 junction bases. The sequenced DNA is TGTGCCAGCAGCAAGATAGCGGGGCATGAGCAGTTCTTC. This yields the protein CASSKIAGHEQFF.